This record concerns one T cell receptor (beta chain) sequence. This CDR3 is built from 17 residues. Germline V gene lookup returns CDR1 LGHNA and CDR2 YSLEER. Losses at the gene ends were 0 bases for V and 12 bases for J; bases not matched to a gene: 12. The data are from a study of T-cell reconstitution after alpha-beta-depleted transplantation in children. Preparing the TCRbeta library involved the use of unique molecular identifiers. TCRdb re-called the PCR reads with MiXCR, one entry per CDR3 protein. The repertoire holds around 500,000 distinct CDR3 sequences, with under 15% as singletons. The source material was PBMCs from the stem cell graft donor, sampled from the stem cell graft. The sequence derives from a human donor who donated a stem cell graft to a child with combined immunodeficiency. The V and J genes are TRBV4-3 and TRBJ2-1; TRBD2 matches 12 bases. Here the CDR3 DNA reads TGCGCCAGCAGCCAAGAGGCTAGCGGGAGGGGTATGTCGGGGCAGTTCTTC. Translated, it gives CASSQEASGRGMSGQFF.